These 16 T cell receptor beta chains were sequenced from one sample in a study of T cells in Graves' hyperthyroidism and ophthalmopathy. Amplified TCR beta CDR3 regions came from RNA transcripts. A set of HTBI primers served as the primers for a first-round RT-PCR of the TCR CDR3. TCRdb passed the multiplex PCR reads through MiXCR, listing each CDR3 protein once. Of 370,000 or so distinct CDR3 sequences in the sample, more than 15% were seen once. Specimen: blood. The source is a woman under 30 with Graves' hyperthyroidism that later progressed to Graves' ophthalmopathy.

This clonotype was found many times. This chain links TRBV2 with TRBJ2-7; TRBD2 might be the D (5 bases). Germline CDR1 reads SNHLY; CDR2 reads FYNNEI. The length of the CDR3 is 13 residues. Trimming removed 9 bases at V and 3 bases at J, with 15 bases between. The CDR3 reads CASLGLAGYEQYF. CDR3 nucleotides: TGTGCCAGTTTGGGCCTAGCTGGCTACGAGCAGTACTTC.

This clonotype was seen many times. The chain joins TRBV28 to TRBJ2-7; perhaps TRBD1 as D (6 bases). The V end was cut by 6 bases, the J end by 7 bases, with 16 bases between. There are 13 residues in the CDR3. Germline CDR1 MDHEN, CDR2 SYDVKM. The CDR3 nucleotides read TGTGCCAGCAGCCTAACAGGGCTGTTGGAGCAGTACTTC. Encoded protein: CASSLTGLLEQYF.

This clonotype was observed many times. The chain carries TRBV7-8 and TRBJ2-7; 7 positions match TRBD2. V gave up 2 bases and J gave up 0 bases; unmatched junction bases: 4. CDR3 length equals 15 residues. Germline V gives CDR1 SGHVS, CDR2 FQNEAQ. The CDR3 protein is CASSLRGGSSYEQYF. Written as DNA, the CDR3 is TGTGCCAGCAGCTTACGCGGCGGGAGCTCCTACGAGCAGTACTTC.

A word on this clonotype: A read error may produce the germline difference seen at one junction end. V gene TRBV20-1 combines with J gene TRBJ2-1; 14 bases agree with TRBD2. There are 17 residues in the CDR3. Looked up from germline, CDR1 is DFQATT and CDR2 is SNEGSKA (reference sequence). The CDR3 spells CSSRASGLAGEGNEQFF. The CDR3 DNA is TGCAGTTCTAGAGCCTCGGGACTAGCGGGAGAGGGGAATGAGCAGTTCTTC.

This clonotype was recorded many times. CDR3 protein: CASSLLAGVTYNEQFF. The CDR3 region has the DNA TGTGCCAGCAGTTTGCTAGCGGGAGTTACCTACAATGAGCAGTTCTTC. J is TRBJ2-1 and V is TRBV12-3 or TRBV12-4, with 10 nucleotides matching TRBD2. V lost 3 bases to trimming and J lost 2 bases; unmatched junction nucleotides: 4. The CDR3 covers 16 residues.

This clonotype was observed at least ten times. CDR3 sequence: CASSESNRPYEQYF. In nucleotides, the CDR3 is TGCGCCAGCAGTGAGTCGAACCGGCCTTACGAGCAGTACTTC. This rearrangement joins TRBV10-1 to TRBJ2-7, with D unclear. CDR1 is WNHNN and CDR2 is SYGVQD in the germline V gene (reference sequence). Trimming cost V 0 bases and J 4 bases, with 10 bases left between them. This CDR3 contains 14 residues.

In the case of this clonotype: This may be a read error, as it is one base from a much larger clone. The chain combines TRBV4-3 with TRBJ1-4; D gene unclear. The V gene's germline CDR1 is LGHNA and CDR2 YSLEER. The CDR3 covers 17 residues. V shed 0 bases and J shed 2 bases, with 13 bases lying between them. CDR3 nucleotides: TGCGCCAGCAGCCAAGAAGGTCCCCCTGCTACTAATGAAAAACTGTTTTTT. Translated: CASSQEGPPATNEKLFF.

Ten or more counts support this clonotype. This sequence joins TRBV10-3 and TRBJ2-7; 10 nucleotides match TRBD2. Germline loops: CDR1 ENHRY, CDR2 SYGVKD. The V segment lost 10 bases and the J segment 2 bases; nucleotides outside the gene matches: 8. There are 14 residues in the CDR3. The CDR3 bases are TGTGCCACCCGGGAAGCGGGAGGGGCCTACGAGCAGTACTTC. Residues: CATREAGGAYEQYF.

This clonotype was detected only a few times. This chain uses TRBV5-4 with TRBJ2-7, with D perhaps given as TRBD1 or TRBD2 (6 bases each). V was shortened by 4 bases and J by 4 bases, with 18 bases between the two germline ends. The length of the CDR3 is 15 residues. CDR1 is SGHNT, CDR2 YYREEE, per germline (reference sequence). CDR3 sequence: CASSTRGRESYEQYF. CDR3 DNA sequence: TGTGCCAGCAGCACACGGGGGCGTGAATCTTACGAGCAGTACTTC.

The chain recombines TRBV7-9 with TRBJ1-1, with TRBD1 matching over 8 bases. Losses at the gene ends were 1 base for V and 5 bases for J; bases not matched to a gene: 3. This CDR3 is built from 14 residues. CDR1 SEHNR and CDR2 FQNEAQ come from the germline V gene (reference sequence). CDR3 sequence: CASSLGTGLTEAFF. The CDR3 bases are TGTGCCAGCAGCTTAGGGACAGGGTTAACTGAAGCTTTCTTT.

This clonotype was found a few times. The V and J genes are TRBV7-6 and TRBJ2-7, with D uncertain. The ends were cut back, 4 bases at V and 2 bases at J, with 18 bases in the middle. Germline CDR1 is SGHVS and CDR2 is FNYEAQ. This CDR3 spans 16 amino acids. DNA of the CDR3: TGTGCCAGCAGCTCCCAACTGGGCCAGCGACCCTACGAGCAGTACTTC. Translating it yields CASSSQLGQRPYEQYF.

In this sample, this clonotype turned up many times. This chain uses TRBV30 with TRBJ2-1; 14 bases align to TRBD2. CDR3 length: 14 residues. V lost 3 bases, J lost 10 bases, and 5 bases stayed unmatched. Germline V gene data show CDR1 as GTSNPN and CDR2 as SVGIG (reference sequence). The CDR3 here is CAWRPRLAGGEQFF. For the CDR3, the DNA is TGTGCCTGGAGACCCCGACTAGCGGGAGGGGAGCAGTTCTTC.

This clonotype has a count of ten or more. The rearrangement uses TRBV11-2 and TRBJ2-1, with 8 bases identical to TRBD1. The CDR3 sequence is 15 residues long. Germline V gene data show CDR1 as SGHAT and CDR2 as FQNNGV. V trimming: 3 bases; J trimming: 4 bases; junction bases outside the gene matches: 5. The CDR3 region has the DNA TGTGCCAGCAGCTTGGACAGGGCTGGTTACAATGAGCAGTTCTTC. Protein sequence: CASSLDRAGYNEQFF.

This clonotype was counted many times. The CDR3 region has the DNA TGTGCCACCAGTTTCCTTGACAGGGGGCGAAGCTCGAACACTGAAGCTTTCTTT. It is translated as CATSFLDRGRSSNTEAFF. The chain links TRBV24-1 to TRBJ1-1; TRBD1 matches at 10 bases. Germline loops: CDR1 KGHDR, CDR2 SFDVKD. V lost 6 bases and J lost 1; bases outside the gene matches: 13. This CDR3 has 18 residues.

The V call is TRBV15, the J call TRBJ2-5, with D perhaps matching TRBD1 or TRBD2 (5 bases each). The ends were cut back, 4 bases at V and 1 base at J, with 13 bases in the middle. Germline V CDR1 and CDR2: LNHNV, YYDKDF (reference sequence). The length of the CDR3 is 15 residues. CDR3: CATSMGPAAQETQYF. The CDR3 DNA is TGTGCCACCAGCATGGGACCAGCGGCCCAAGAGACCCAGTACTTC.

This clonotype was observed many times. V usage is TRBV27 and J usage is TRBJ1-1; TRBD1 is a possible D gene (6 bases). This CDR3 has 14 residues. Trimming took off 2 bases at V and 2 bases at J, with 9 bases between the two ends. CDR1 and CDR2 from the germline V gene are MNHEY and SMNVEV (reference sequence). CDR3 coding DNA: TGTGCCAGCAGTTTAGGCAGGGGAAACACTGAAGCTTTCTTT. Translating it yields CASSLGRGNTEAFF.